This T cell receptor (beta chain) came from a study of Ad26.COV2.S vaccination and SARS-CoV-2 variants. At the level of the study: In the study, Ad26.COV2.S was injected intramuscularly once, or twice 56 days apart. Study observations and caveats: With respect to non-spike TCR breadth, vaccine and placebo recipients were similar. Possible underestimation of total T cell responses by the TCR breadth and depth analyses was noted. The study found higher spike-specific TCR breadth in vaccine than placebo recipients.

As concerns this clone: The antigen remains undetermined.

The germline gives CDR1 LNHDA, CDR2 SQIVND (reference sequence). There are 14 residues in the CDR3. V gave up 5 bases and J gave up 10 bases, with 15 bases separating them. Treatment of the sample: over 15 received Ad26.COV2.S at low or high dose, single or two shots; roughly five received placebo; per-sample allocation not given. Sampling was performed 63 days after the first vaccine or placebo injection. Data came from immunoSEQ multiplex PCR; TCRdb stores just in-frame clones and leaves some out. The sample holds around 300,000 clones, 85% to 90% seen once. The sequencing used peripheral blood, collected in a trial of Ad26.COV2.S vaccine versus placebo. The sequence derives from a person aged 18-65 years who received the Ad26.COV2.S COVID-19 vaccine or a placebo. This sequence joins TRBV19 and TRBJ1-6; tentative D call: TRBD1 (5 bases). CDR3 sequence (DNA): TGTGCCAGTAGTCTAGGCAGGGCGGGATCACCCCTCCACTTT. It codes for CASSLGRAGSPLHF.